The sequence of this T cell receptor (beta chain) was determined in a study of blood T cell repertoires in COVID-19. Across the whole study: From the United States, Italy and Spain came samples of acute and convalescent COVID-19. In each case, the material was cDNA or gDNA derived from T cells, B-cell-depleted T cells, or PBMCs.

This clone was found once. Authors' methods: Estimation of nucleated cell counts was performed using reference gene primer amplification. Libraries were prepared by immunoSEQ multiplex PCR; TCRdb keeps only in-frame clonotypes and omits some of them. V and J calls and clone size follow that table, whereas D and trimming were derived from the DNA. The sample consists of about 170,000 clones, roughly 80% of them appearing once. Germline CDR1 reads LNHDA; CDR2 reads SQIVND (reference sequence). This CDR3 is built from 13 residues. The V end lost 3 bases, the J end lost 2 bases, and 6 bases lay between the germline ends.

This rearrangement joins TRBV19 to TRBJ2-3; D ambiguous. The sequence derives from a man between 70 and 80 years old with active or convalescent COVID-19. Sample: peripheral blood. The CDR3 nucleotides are TGTGCCAGTAGTATCCCTCCCACAGATACGCAGTATTTT. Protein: CASSIPPTDTQYF.